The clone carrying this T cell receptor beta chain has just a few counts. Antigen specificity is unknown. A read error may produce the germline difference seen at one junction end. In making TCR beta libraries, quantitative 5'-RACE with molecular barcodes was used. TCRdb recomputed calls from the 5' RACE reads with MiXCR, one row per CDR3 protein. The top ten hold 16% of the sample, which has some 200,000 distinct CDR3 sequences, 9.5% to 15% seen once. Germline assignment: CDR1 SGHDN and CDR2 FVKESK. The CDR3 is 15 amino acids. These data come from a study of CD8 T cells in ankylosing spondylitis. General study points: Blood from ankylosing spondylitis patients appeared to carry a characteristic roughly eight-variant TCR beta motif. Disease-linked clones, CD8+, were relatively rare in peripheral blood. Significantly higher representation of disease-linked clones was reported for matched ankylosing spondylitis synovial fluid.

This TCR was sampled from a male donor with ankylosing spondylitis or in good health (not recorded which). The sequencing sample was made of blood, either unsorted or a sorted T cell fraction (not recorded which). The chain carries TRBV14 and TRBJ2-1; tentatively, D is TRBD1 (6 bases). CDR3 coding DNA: TGTGCCTGCAGCCAAGCCAGACAGGTTTGGGATGAGCAGTTCTTC. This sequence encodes CACSQARQVWDEQFF. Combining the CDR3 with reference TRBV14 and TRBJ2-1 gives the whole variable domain EAGVTQFPSHSVIEKGQTVTLRCDPISGHDNLYWYRRVMGKEIKFLLHFVKESKQDESGMPNNRFLAERTGGTYSTLKVQPAELEDSGVYFCACSQARQVWDEQFFGPGTRLTVL.